Below, 17 T cell receptor beta chains from the same sample are listed, as sequenced in a study of blood T cells in healthy people across ages. Alongside a J-beta primer mix, a sample-barcoded 5' primer served in a second PCR lasting roughly 7 to 12 cycles. TCRdb called the 5' RACE reads again in MiXCR, with one record for every CDR3 protein. The table records 630,000 or so distinct CDR3 sequences, approximately 30% of them present only once. The sequencing input was blood. Receptor source: a woman aged 80 or over in good health.

Of note for this clonotype: A much larger clone differs from this one at a single base, so this may be a read error. This chain connects TRBV7-2 to TRBJ1-2, with 7 bases that match TRBD1. V was clipped by 4 bases and J by 7 bases; unmatched bases: 6. CDR1 and CDR2 (germline): SGHTA, FQGNSA. The CDR3 is made up of 13 amino acids. CDR3 residues: CASSCGTESGYTF. The CDR3 coding sequence is TGTGCCAGCAGCTGTGGGACAGAGAGTGGCTACACCTTC.

This clonotype has more than one count but fewer than ten. A much larger clone is a single base away; this may be a read error. The rearrangement uses TRBV5-1 and TRBJ2-7; D is undetermined. The germline CDR1 and CDR2 sequences are SGHRS and YFSETQ. The CDR3 extends over 13 amino acids. V was pared by 4 bases and J by 0 bases, with 8 bases between. The CDR3 bases are TGCGCCAGCAGCCTCACCCCCTCCTACGAGCAGTACTTC. As protein: CASSLTPSYEQYF.

The gene calls are TRBV11-2 and TRBJ2-5; TRBD1 agrees at 7 bases. The end of the DNA fits TRBJ2-7 better, so the J call may be wrong. Looked up from germline, CDR1 is SGHAT and CDR2 is FQNNGV. CDR3 length equals 15 residues. Here the CDR3 DNA reads TGTGCCAGCAGCTTAGTCGGCAGGGGGATCTACGAGCAGTACTTC. Protein product: CASSLVGRGIYEQYF.

Concerning this clonotype itself: One base away lies a much larger clone, so this may be a sequencing read error. The chain joins TRBV6-5 to TRBJ1-6; D not resolved. The CDR3 sequence is 16 residues long. From germline, CDR1 is MNHEY and CDR2 SVGAGI. The CDR3 DNA reads as TGTGCCAGCAGTTACTCGAGGAGCTCCTATAATCCACCCCTCCACTTT. Its translation is CASSYSRSSYNPPLHF.

The V gene is TRBV5-6, the J gene TRBJ1-4; weak D call: TRBD1 (6 bases). Trimming removed 0 bases from V and 5 bases from J, with 11 bases in between. CDR1 is SGHDT and CDR2 is YYEEEE in the germline V gene. The CDR3 has 15 residues. The CDR3 nucleotides read TGTGCCAGCAGCTTGGCTCCTAGGGGGAATGAAAAACTGTTTTTT. As protein: CASSLAPRGNEKLFF.

V usage is TRBV5-1 and J usage is TRBJ2-2, with D unclear. Per germline, CDR1 SGHRS and CDR2 YFSETQ. Trimming cost V 1 base and J 6 bases, with 7 bases left between them. The CDR3 sequence is 13 residues long. Written as DNA, the CDR3 is TGCGCCAGCAGCTTGAAGGTGTCCGGGGAGCTGTTTTTT. It encodes CASSLKVSGELFF.

About this clonotype: A single base separates this from a much larger clone, so it may be a read error. The gene calls are TRBV7-2 and TRBJ1-6, with a possible D match to TRBD1 (6 bases). V was trimmed by 1 base and J by 8 bases, leaving 12 bases between them. There are 15 residues in the CDR3. From germline, CDR1 is SGHTA and CDR2 FQGNSA. The chain's CDR3 is CASSLGGGRYSPLHF. CDR3 DNA sequence: TGTGCCAGCAGCTTAGGCGGGGGCAGGTATTCACCCCTCCACTTT.

At least ten counts were recorded for this clonotype. The chain joins TRBV20-1 to TRBJ2-1, with D possibly called TRBD1 or TRBD2 (5 bases each). Germline V gene sequence: CDR1 DFQATT, CDR2 SNEGSKA (reference sequence). V was clipped by 6 bases and J by 8 bases, with 20 bases between them. This CDR3 is built from 14 residues. The CDR3 coding sequence is TGCAGTGCCGCGGACTTCGGGACGGATTATGAGCAGTTCTTC. It yields the protein CSAADFGTDYEQFF.

This clonotype was seen repeatedly, ten times or more. The chain carries TRBV6-1 and TRBJ1-5, with a weak D call TRBD1 (6 bases). Trimming left V 2 bases short and J 7 bases short, with 15 bases between. Germline-derived CDR1 and CDR2 are MNHNS and SASEGT. The CDR3 is made up of 15 amino acids. The CDR3 is CASSENWGGSQPQHF. The CDR3 nucleotides read TGTGCCAGCAGTGAAAATTGGGGGGGCAGCCAGCCCCAGCATTTT.

The chain employs TRBV6-2 or TRBV6-3 and TRBJ1-5, with a tentative D call TRBD1 (6 bases). CDR1 and CDR2 (germline): MNHEY, SVGEGT. The CDR3 has 15 residues. V gave up 4 bases and J gave up 4 bases, with 14 bases separating them. CDR3 sequence: CASSSLQGQNQPQHF. The CDR3 DNA sequence: TGTGCCAGCAGTTCCCTACAGGGTCAAAATCAGCCCCAGCATTTT.

As regards this clonotype: This clone may be a read error of a much larger clone one base away. The V call is TRBV20-1, the J call TRBJ2-3, with 8 bases fitting TRBD2. The CDR3 length is 13 residues. CDR1 is DFQATT and CDR2 is SNEGSKA in the germline V gene (reference sequence). With 6 bases clipped from V and 6 bases from J, the junction kept 8 bases outside the gene matches. The CDR3 spells CSAPAGGMDTQYF. The CDR3, as DNA: TGCAGTGCCCCCGCGGGGGGAATGGATACGCAGTATTTT.

This clonotype was observed a handful of times. The J gene is TRBJ2-7, the V gene TRBV11-2; TRBD1 matches 10 bases. The V segment lost 8 bases and the J segment 3 bases; nucleotides outside the gene matches: 10. Germline V CDR1 and CDR2: SGHAT, FQNNGV. This CDR3 has 15 residues. CDR3 coding DNA: TGTGCCAGCCTCTCGCCGGGACAGGGGTTCTACGAGCAGTACTTC. This codes for CASLSPGQGFYEQYF.

This clonotype was seen many times. The chain combines TRBV12-3 or TRBV12-4 with TRBJ2-5; unclear D gene. V gave up 2 bases and J gave up 4 bases, with 8 bases separating them. The CDR3 is made up of 13 amino acids. CDR3: CASSLRVSETQYF. CDR3 sequence (DNA): TGTGCCAGCAGTTTAAGGGTTTCAGAGACCCAGTACTTC.

This clonotype was observed at least ten times. The chain uses TRBV15 and TRBJ2-7; 9 positions agree with TRBD1. The germline CDR1 and CDR2 sequences are LNHNV and YYDKDF (reference sequence). The V gene end was trimmed by 3 bases and the J gene end by 6 bases; junction bases not matched to a gene: 9. The CDR3 runs to 15 residues. CDR3 sequence reads: CATSSPRTGEGEQYF. DNA for the CDR3: TGTGCCACCAGCAGTCCCCGGACAGGGGAAGGCGAGCAGTACTTC.

This clonotype was counted a single time. The CDR3 loop is CASSVTGTGASYEQYF. The DNA of the CDR3 is TGTGCCAGCAGCGTCACCGGGACAGGGGCCAGCTACGAGCAGTACTTC. The J gene is TRBJ2-7, the V gene TRBV9; 10 bases agree with TRBD1. CDR1 and CDR2 (germline): SGDLS, YYNGEE. There are 16 residues in the CDR3. V dropped 2 bases and J dropped 3; count of bases not matched to a gene: 8.

The CDR3 DNA sequence: TGCGCCAGCAGACCACCGGGACTAGCGGGAGGAGAGGAAGAGACCCAGTACTTC. It translates to CASRPPGLAGGEEETQYF. This chain uses TRBV5-1 with TRBJ2-5; 15 bases match TRBD2. The V segment lost 5 bases and the J segment 3 bases; nucleotides outside the gene matches: 11. Germline values: CDR1 SGHRS, CDR2 YFSETQ. The CDR3 sequence is 18 residues long.

There are many counts of this clonotype. The chain links TRBV9 to TRBJ2-7; perhaps TRBD2 as D (6 bases). CDR3 length equals 14 residues. Germline lookup yields CDR1 SGDLS and CDR2 YYNGEE. The germline V and J ends were trimmed by 4 bases and 7 bases, with 18 bases remaining between them. This chain's CDR3 is CASSPDGSSGEQYF. The CDR3, as DNA: TGTGCCAGCAGCCCGGATGGTAGTAGCGGAGAGCAGTACTTC.